This T cell receptor (beta chain) was sequenced during a study of CD8 T cells in Susac syndrome. Reverse transcription used 0.5 to 1 ug RNA and random hexamers. Each CDR3 protein gets one entry after TCRdb re-called the immunoSEQ multiplex PCR reads with MiXCR. The data show 300,000 to 350,000 distinct CDR3 sequences, approximately 90% seen once. CDR3 length: 19 residues. Germline values: CDR1 SGHTA, CDR2 FQGTGA. Trimming took 0 bases from V and 2 from J; bases not matched to a gene: 14. The source of this sequence is a human donor with multiple sclerosis. Material: CD4+ T cells from PBMCs. The genes are TRBV7-3 and TRBJ2-3, with TRBD1 matching 7 bases. The CDR3: CASSLTSGRGTDNTDTQYF. The DNA of the CDR3 is TGTGCCAGCAGCTTAACAAGCGGTCGTGGGACAGACAACACAGATACGCAGTATTTT.